The 10 T cell receptor beta chains given below trace back to one sample, sequenced in a study of T cell responses to AZD1222 COVID-19 vaccine. Clones were sequenced by immunoSEQ multiplex PCR, and TCRdb holds only the in-frame ones, with some missing. The table includes 100,000 to 150,000 clones, roughly 90% detected once. Material: peripheral blood, obtained on day 0 of MenACWY control vaccination. The receptors come from an adult in good health.

The V and J genes are TRBV12-3 or TRBV12-4 and TRBJ1-2; D is unresolved. The CDR3 is 13 residues long. Trimming left V 3 bases short and J 2 bases short, with 7 bases between. CDR3 sequence: CASSFSVNYGYTF. In DNA form, the CDR3 reads TGTGCCAGCAGTTTCTCCGTGAACTATGGCTACACCTTC.

The CDR3 spells CASSYQGQVYEQYF. The CDR3 coding sequence is TGTGCCAGCAGTTACCAGGGACAGGTTTACGAGCAGTACTTC. V gene TRBV6-6 combines with J gene TRBJ2-7; 8 bases are a match to TRBD1. The length of the CDR3 is 14 residues. Germline CDR1 reads MNHNY; CDR2 reads SVGAGI (reference sequence). The trim removed 2 bases at V and 4 bases at J, leaving 4 bases unmatched.

The chain uses TRBV19 and TRBJ2-5, with 11 positions matching TRBD1. V was clipped by 6 bases and J by 5 bases; unmatched bases: 8. The CDR3 is 15 amino acids. CDR1 is LNHDA and CDR2 is SQIVND in the germline V gene (reference sequence). CDR3 DNA: TGTGCCAGTAGGGTCGGACAGGGGGCTACGGAGACCCAGTACTTC. This codes for CASRVGQGATETQYF.

The genes are TRBV7-9 and TRBJ2-7, with D hard to call. The germline V gene encodes CDR1 SEHNR and CDR2 FQNEAQ (reference sequence). V was pared by 7 bases and J by 1 base, with 8 bases between. This CDR3 is built from 12 residues. The CDR3 spells CASNVGSYEQYF. The CDR3 bases are TGTGCCAGCAATGTGGGGTCCTACGAGCAGTACTTC.

The chain carries TRBV6-2 or TRBV6-3 and TRBJ2-1; unclear D gene. The V gene's germline CDR1 is MNHEY and CDR2 SVGEGT. This CDR3 region has 16 residues. V lost 0 bases, J lost 1 base, and 10 bases lay in between. The CDR3 sequence: CASSYSPRQSYNEQFF. The CDR3 DNA reads TGTGCCAGCAGTTACTCTCCTAGGCAGTCCTACAATGAGCAGTTCTTC.

J is TRBJ1-3 and V is TRBV11-2; D not certain. Germline V gene sequence: CDR1 SGHAT, CDR2 FQNNGV. The CDR3 has 18 amino acids. With 3 bases removed from V and 0 bases from J, the gap between germline ends came to 18 bases. CDR3 loop: CASSFTSGGRTSGNTIYF. CDR3 bases: TGTGCCAGCAGCTTTACCTCGGGAGGACGGACCTCTGGAAACACCATATATTTT.

This chain uses TRBV9 with TRBJ1-1, with 10 bases lining up with TRBD1. Germline-derived CDR1 and CDR2 are SGDLS and YYNGEE. This CDR3 spans 15 amino acids. V shed 4 bases and J 1 base; nucleotides not matched to a gene: 4. The CDR3 DNA reads TGTGCCAGCAGCCCCAGGACAGGGGGGAACACTGAAGCTTTCTTT. This gives the protein CASSPRTGGNTEAFF.

The gene calls are TRBV18 and TRBJ1-1; perhaps TRBD1 as D (5 bases). CDR1 and CDR2 (germline): KGHSH, LQKENI. The CDR3 sequence is 15 residues long. Trimming cost V 3 bases and J 0 bases, with 11 bases left between them. The CDR3 DNA follows: TGTGCCAGCTCACCCCAGGGTGGTGTGAACACTGAAGCTTTCTTT. It specifies CASSPQGGVNTEAFF.

V is TRBV7-8 and J is TRBJ1-6; the D gene is possibly TRBD1 (6 bases). Germline CDR1 and CDR2: SGHVS and FQNEAQ. The CDR3 sequence is 16 residues long. V was pared by 5 bases and J by 8 bases, with 19 bases between. The CDR3 DNA sequence: TGTGCCAGCAGCGGACAACAGGGAGGGGGTCATTCACCCCTCCACTTT. It yields the protein CASSGQQGGGHSPLHF. Together with reference TRBV7-8 and TRBJ1-6, the CDR3 gives the full variable domain: GAGVSQSPRYKVAKRGQDVALRCDPISGHVSLFWYQQALGQGPEFLTYFQNEAQLDKSGLPSDRFFAERPEGSVSTLKIQRTQQEDSAVYLCASSGQQGGGHSPLHFGNGTRLTVT.

The J gene is TRBJ2-2, the V gene TRBV5-1; D may be TRBD1 or TRBD2 (5 bases each). From germline, CDR1 is SGHRS and CDR2 YFSETQ. V was cut by 6 bases and J by 7 bases, with 19 bases left in between. The CDR3 length is 15 residues. The CDR3 bases are TGCGCCAGCAACCCCTTGGGACCAGAGGTCGGGGAGCTGTTTTTT. Its translation is CASNPLGPEVGELFF.